This is a list of T cell receptor beta chains from one sample in a study of CD8 T cells in ankylosing spondylitis. A single record per CDR3 protein comes from TCRdb applying MiXCR to the 5' RACE reads. The sample has some 250,000 distinct CDR3 sequences; roughly a quarter are singletons. The sample consisted of blood, either unsorted or a sorted T cell fraction (not recorded which). These receptors were taken from a male donor with ankylosing spondylitis or in good health (not recorded which). CDR3s include the opening cysteine and the closing phenylalanine or tryptophan. D genes are given only for firm matches. Where a row states a size, it is once, few, many or the class of an expanded clone; other rows omit it.

>-|-|TRBJ2-3|TRBV6-1
CASRIGLSTDTQYF
TGTGCCAGCAGGATCGGCTTAAGCACAGATACGCAGTATTTT
>-|many|TRBJ2-4|TRBV5-1
CASSSTDGGIQYF
TGCGCCAGCAGCTCGACGGACGGTGGCATTCAGTACTTC
>-|many|TRBJ2-3|TRBV20-1
CSARWDTQYF
TGCAGTGCTAGGTGGGATACGCAGTATTTT
>TRBD2|few|TRBJ2-7|TRBV20-1
CSAPGGAGGEQYF
TGCAGTGCCCCGGGGGGAGCGGGGGGGGAGCAGTACTTC
>-|few|TRBJ2-3|TRBV12-3/TRBV12-4
CASSLLPPGDTQYF
TGTGCCAGCAGTTTACTACCACCGGGGGATACGCAGTATTTT
>TRBD1|few|TRBJ1-4|TRBV12-3/TRBV12-4
CASSSQGRFEKLFF
TGTGCCAGCAGCTCACAGGGGCGCTTTGAAAAACTGTTTTTT
>-|many|TRBJ2-7|TRBV12-3/TRBV12-4
CASSLGSGNEQYF
TGTGCCAGCAGCCTAGGGTCAGGGAACGAGCAGTACTTC
>-|-|TRBJ2-3|TRBV20-1
CSVTDNRADTQYF
TGCAGTGTCACGGACAACCGGGCAGATACGCAGTATTTT
>-|-|TRBJ2-4|TRBV20-1
CSASRGARAKNIQYF
TGCAGTGCTAGCCGGGGGGCTCGGGCCAAAAACATTCAGTACTTC
>TRBD1|-|TRBJ2-7|TRBV19
CASSISGTAVTYEQYF
TGTGCCAGTAGTATATCCGGGACAGCAGTCACCTACGAGCAGTACTTC
>-|many|TRBJ2-7|TRBV11-2
CASRMIRGPTLEQYF
TGTGCCAGCAGGATGATCAGGGGACCCACTCTAGAGCAGTACTTC
>-|-|TRBJ1-6|TRBV20-1
CSVGVSSYNSPLHF
TGCAGTGTTGGAGTGAGCTCCTATAATTCACCCCTCCACTTT
>-|many|TRBJ2-1|TRBV12-3/TRBV12-4
CASSRVDEQFF
TGTGCCAGCAGTCGGGTAGATGAGCAGTTCTTC
>-|many|TRBJ1-2|TRBV20-1
CSARAAGDSNYGYTF
TGCAGTGCTAGAGCGGCGGGAGACAGCAACTATGGCTACACCTTC
>-|-|TRBJ1-4|TRBV29-1
CSVAWQSTNEKLFF
TGCAGCGTTGCATGGCAGTCAACTAATGAAAAACTGTTTTTT
>TRBD1|many|TRBJ1-6|TRBV6-1
CASSPRTGSYNSPLHF
TGTGCCAGCAGTCCCAGGACAGGGAGCTATAATTCACCCCTCCACTTT
>-|many|TRBJ2-1|TRBV5-1
CASSLGASAYYNEQFF
TGCGCCAGCAGCTTGGGGGCTAGCGCCTACTACAATGAGCAGTTCTTC
>-|-|TRBJ1-5|TRBV2
CASSEGRSAGQPQHF
TGTGCCAGCAGTGAAGGGCGCTCGGCTGGTCAGCCCCAGCATTTT
>TRBD1|many|TRBJ2-7|TRBV29-1
CSVGQGWNEQYF
TGCAGCGTCGGACAGGGGTGGAACGAGCAGTACTTC
>TRBD2|-|TRBJ2-3|TRBV20-1
CSARGASGKTDTQYF
TGCAGTGCTAGAGGAGCTAGCGGGAAAACAGATACGCAGTATTTT
>TRBD2|few|TRBJ2-1|TRBV12-3/TRBV12-4
CASSLGTSGSNEQFF
TGTGCCAGCAGTTTAGGGACTAGCGGCTCCAATGAGCAGTTCTTC
>-|many|TRBJ2-5|TRBV21-1
CARSRRGRIGLLEETQYF
TGTGCCAGGAGCAGGAGGGGACGGATAGGGCTTTTAGAAGAGACCCAGTACTTC
>TRBD1|few|TRBJ2-1|TRBV6-1
CASRGTGSYNEQFF
TGTGCCAGCAGAGGGACAGGGAGTTACAATGAGCAGTTCTTC
>-|few|TRBJ2-7|TRBV20-1
CSASRQAVEQYF
TGCAGTGCTAGTCGGCAGGCTGTCGAGCAGTACTTC
>-|many|TRBJ2-1|TRBV5-1
CASSPRRAEKSYNEQFF
TGCGCCAGCAGCCCCCGTCGGGCGGAGAAGTCCTACAATGAGCAGTTCTTC
>-|-|TRBJ2-5|TRBV20-1
CSARVPRGGQETQYF
TGCAGTGCTAGAGTTCCCAGGGGGGGTCAAGAGACCCAGTACTTC
>-|many|TRBJ1-3|TRBV4-1
CASRYSGNTIYF
TGCGCCAGCAGATACTCTGGAAACACCATATATTTT
>-|many|TRBJ1-6|TRBV6-5
CASSYSAGTSGPLHF
TGTGCCAGCAGTTACTCGGCAGGGACTTCTGGACCCCTCCACTTT
>-|-|TRBJ2-4|TRBV20-1
CSAYPGLAKNIQYF
TGCAGTGCTTACCCGGGGCTAGCCAAAAACATTCAGTACTTC
>-|-|TRBJ2-7|TRBV11-2
CASSRKQFSLYEQYF
TGTGCCAGCAGCCGAAAACAGTTTTCGCTCTACGAGCAGTACTTC
>-|few|TRBJ2-5|TRBV12-3/TRBV12-4
CASSFTGQIETQYF
TGTGCCAGCAGTTTCACCGGACAGATAGAGACCCAGTACTTC
>TRBD2|-|TRBJ2-7|TRBV12-3/TRBV12-4
CASSLDGLAEYEQYF
TGTGCCAGCAGTTTAGATGGACTAGCGGAATACGAGCAGTACTTC